The 17 T cell receptor beta chains below were found in one sample sequenced in a study of shared clonotypes between healthy human individuals. Using immunoSEQ multiplex PCR, the repertoire was profiled, and TCRdb retains in-frame clones only, with some absent. The sample holds roughly 1 million clones; around three quarters are singletons and the top ten take under 0.65%. Sequenced: memory CD4+ T cells from PBMCs. Subset denoted: CD45RA-negative fraction. The source is a man aged 18 to 35 in good health. Some clones in this sample may be carry-over from other donors' samples.

The chain employs TRBV7-2 and TRBJ1-5; D is unresolved. The CDR3 consists of 14 residues. In germline, CDR1 is SGHTA, CDR2 FQGNSA. Trimming left V 1 base short and J 10 bases short, with 14 bases between. Here the CDR3 reads CASSLVAASYPQHF. CDR3 DNA: TGTGCCAGCAGCTTAGTGGCTGCGTCGTATCCCCAGCATTTT.

Only a few counts were recorded for this clone. This chain connects TRBV5-1 to TRBJ2-1; TRBD2 is a possible D gene (6 bases). The germline V gene encodes CDR1 SGHRS and CDR2 YFSETQ. The CDR3 is 14 amino acids. V lost 0 bases and J 8 bases, leaving 12 bases between the germline ends. Here the CDR3 reads CASSLELAFYEQFF. CDR3 nucleotide sequence: TGCGCCAGCAGCTTGGAACTAGCATTCTATGAGCAGTTCTTC. The full variable domain, in which reference TRBV5-1 and TRBJ2-1 provide the parts outside the CDR3, is KAGVTQTPRYLIKTRGQQVTLSCSPISGHRSVSWYQQTPGQGLQFLFEYFSETQRNKGNFPGRFSGRQFSNSRSEMNVSTLELGDSALYLCASSLELAFYEQFFGPGTRLTVL.

The CDR3 sequence is CTIGTWETQYF. The CDR3 DNA reads as TGCACCATAGGAACTTGGGAGACCCAGTACTTC. The rearrangement links TRBV29-1 to TRBJ2-5; no reliable D call. The V gene's germline CDR1 is SQVTM and CDR2 ANQGSEA. CDR3 length equals 11 residues.

This clone has a single count. The rearrangement uses TRBV29-1 and TRBJ2-2; D perhaps matches TRBD1 (6 bases). The germline CDR1 and CDR2 sequences are SQVTM and ANQGSEA. Trimming removed 5 bases at V and 1 base at J, with 11 bases between. The CDR3 extends over 14 amino acids. The CDR3 is CSVQGSRNTGELFF. As DNA, the CDR3 is TGCAGCGTTCAGGGGTCGCGGAACACCGGGGAGCTGTTTTTT.

The V gene is TRBV28, the J gene TRBJ1-5; a weak D match, TRBD1 (5 bases). Germline-derived CDR1 and CDR2 are MDHEN and SYDVKM. The V and J ends lost 10 bases and 2 bases respectively, with 12 bases between them. CDR3 length equals 13 residues. The CDR3 nucleotides read TGTGCCATGGGGGGGAGGGGCAATCAGCCCCAGCATTTT. This sequence encodes CAMGGRGNQPQHF.

The chain recombines TRBV6-5 with TRBJ2-3; a weak D match, TRBD1 (5 bases). Germline V gives CDR1 MNHEY, CDR2 SVGAGI. This CDR3 region has 12 residues. V lost 6 bases to trimming and J lost 10 bases, with 14 bases between them. The CDR3 coding sequence is TGTGCCAGCAGCCGATCCGGACAAGCGCAGTATTTT. This translates into CASSRSGQAQYF.

The chain uses TRBV6-5 and TRBJ1-5, with D hard to call. CDR3 length: 11 residues. Trimming cost V 2 bases and J 14 bases, with 10 bases left between them. Germline V gene data show CDR1 as MNHEY and CDR2 as SVGAGI. CDR3 in DNA: TGTGCCAGCAGTTACCTCCGGGGAGAGCATTTT. Its translation is CASSYLRGEHF.

The table lists this clone with a few counts. The chain employs TRBV19 and TRBJ2-2; the D gene could be TRBD1 or TRBD2 (5 bases each). The CDR3 spans 13 residues. Trimming removed 9 bases from V and 7 bases from J, with 15 bases in between. The germline V gene encodes CDR1 LNHDA and CDR2 SQIVND (reference sequence). The CDR3 region is CASRGRWDGELFF. For the CDR3, the DNA is TGTGCCAGCCGGGGACGTTGGGACGGGGAGCTGTTTTTT.

The chain couples TRBV28 to TRBJ2-3; TRBD2 aligns across 9 bases. V trimming: 4 bases; J trimming: 2 bases; junction bases outside the gene matches: 10. The CDR3 has 17 residues. The germline V gene encodes CDR1 MDHEN and CDR2 SYDVKM. DNA of the CDR3: TGTGCCAGCAGTTCCTTCAGCGGGAGGCAATTCACAGATACGCAGTATTTT. It translates to CASSSFSGRQFTDTQYF.

In DNA, the CDR3 is TGTGCCAGCAGTTACGCCAGGGGTGGTGAAAAACTGTTTTTT. The encoded protein is CASSYARGGEKLFF. The genes are TRBV6-5 and TRBJ1-4; maybe TRBD1 (6 bases). The V gene's germline CDR1 is MNHEY and CDR2 SVGAGI. The CDR3 consists of 14 residues. Trimming removed 2 bases from V and 7 bases from J, with 11 bases in between.

With regard to this clone: Other nucleotide sequences in the sample specify the same CDR3. The chain is built from TRBV5-6 and TRBJ1-3, with D possibly matching TRBD1 (6 bases). Between the trimmed V and J ends, which lost 1 base and 0 bases, there was a span of 8 bases. CDR1 and CDR2 from the germline V gene are SGHDT and YYEEEE. CDR3 length: 15 residues. The CDR3, as DNA: TGTGCCAGCAGCTTGACAGGGAACTCTGGAAACACCATATATTTT. Amino acids: CASSLTGNSGNTIYF. Full variable domain (rest looked up from reference TRBV5-6 and TRBJ1-3): DAGVTQSPTHLIKTRGQQVTLRCSPKSGHDTVSWYQQALGQGPQFIFQYYEEEERQRGNFPDRFSGHQFPNYSSELNVNALLLGDSALYLCASSLTGNSGNTIYFGEGSWLTVV.

The J gene is TRBJ2-3, the V gene TRBV15; tentatively, D is TRBD2 (5 bases). V was shortened by 0 bases and J by 2 bases, with 15 bases between the two germline ends. Germline assignment: CDR1 LNHNV and CDR2 YYDKDF (reference sequence). The CDR3 covers 17 residues. The CDR3 sequence: CATSREASGPITDTQYF. The CDR3 nucleotides read TGTGCCACCAGCAGAGAAGCAAGCGGACCAATCACAGATACGCAGTATTTT.

The chain combines TRBV5-1 with TRBJ1-2, with D possibly being TRBD1 (6 bases). This CDR3 comprises 17 residues. V shed 0 bases and J shed 4 bases, with 19 bases lying between them. Germline V gene data show CDR1 as SGHRS and CDR2 as YFSETQ. The CDR3 coding sequence is TGCGCCAGCAGCTTGGGTTTTGGCGTTTCAGGGGCCTATGGCTACACCTTC. It translates to CASSLGFGVSGAYGYTF.

The count of this clone is one. This chain links TRBV28 with TRBJ2-2; D possibly corresponds to TRBD2 (6 bases). The V end lost 8 bases, the J end lost 7 bases, and 14 bases lay between the germline ends. Germline CDR1 MDHEN, CDR2 SYDVKM. CDR3 length: 13 amino acids. The CDR3 reads CASGAGNGGELFF. CDR3 DNA sequence: TGTGCCAGCGGGGCGGGAAATGGCGGGGAGCTGTTTTTT.

In its sample, this clone was seen a few times. This chain links TRBV30 with TRBJ2-1; tentatively, D is TRBD1 or TRBD2 (6 bases each). The germline V gene encodes CDR1 GTSNPN and CDR2 SVGIG (reference sequence). Trimming shortened V by 2 bases and J by 7 bases, and 12 bases separated the two germline ends. The CDR3 is 13 amino acids. In DNA form, the CDR3 reads TGTGCCTGGAGTACAGGGAGGAAAAATGAGCAGTTCTTC. Its translation: CAWSTGRKNEQFF.

The chain carries TRBV30 and TRBJ2-3; D unclear. Germline assignment: CDR1 GTSNPN and CDR2 SVGIG (reference sequence). The CDR3 contains 12 residues. The ends were cut back, 7 bases at V and 2 bases at J, with 10 bases in the middle. CDR3 bases: TGTGCCTCCCGGCTCAACACAGATACGCAGTATTTT. Its protein product is CASRLNTDTQYF.

V gene TRBV4-2 combines with J gene TRBJ2-1; the D is unclear. Germline V gene sequence: CDR1 LGHNA, CDR2 YNFKEQ. The CDR3 spans 13 residues. V was shortened by 4 bases and J by 13 bases, with 17 bases between the two germline ends. The CDR3 sequence is CASSRAAPPVQFF. CDR3 DNA sequence: TGTGCCAGCAGCCGAGCCGCCCCGCCGGTACAGTTCTTC.